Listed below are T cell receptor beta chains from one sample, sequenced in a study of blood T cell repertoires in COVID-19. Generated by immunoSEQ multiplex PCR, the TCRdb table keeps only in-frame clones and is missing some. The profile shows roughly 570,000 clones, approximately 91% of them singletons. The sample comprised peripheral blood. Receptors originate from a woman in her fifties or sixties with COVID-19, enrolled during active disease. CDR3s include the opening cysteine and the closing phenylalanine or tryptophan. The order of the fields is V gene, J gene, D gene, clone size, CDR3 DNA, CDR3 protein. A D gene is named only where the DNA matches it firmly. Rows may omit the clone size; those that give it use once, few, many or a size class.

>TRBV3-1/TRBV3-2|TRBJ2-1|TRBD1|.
TGTGCCAGCAGCCAGGGACAGGGGGCGAGGAATGAGCAGTTCTTC
CASSQGQGARNEQFF
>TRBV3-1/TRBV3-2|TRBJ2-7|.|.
TGTGCCAGCAGCCAAGATCGGGAGCAGTACTTC
CASSQDREQYF
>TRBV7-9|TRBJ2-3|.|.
TGTGCCAGCAGCCCCCGCCCGAGGGATACGCAGTATTTT
CASSPRPRDTQYF
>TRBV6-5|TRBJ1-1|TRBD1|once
TGTGCCAGCTCCCGCGGGACAGGAGGCACTGAAGCTTTCTTT
CASSRGTGGTEAFF
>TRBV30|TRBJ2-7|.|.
TGTGCCTGGAGCCCAGAGGCAGAACCTTCCTACGAGCAGTACTTC
CAWSPEAEPSYEQYF
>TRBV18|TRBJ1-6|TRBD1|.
TGTGCCAGCTCAGAATTTACAGGGGGCTCCTATAATTCACCCCTCCACTTT
CASSEFTGGSYNSPLHF
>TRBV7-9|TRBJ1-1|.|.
TGTGCCAGCAGCTCGATACAGGTCGGGACTGAAGCTTTCTTT
CASSSIQVGTEAFF
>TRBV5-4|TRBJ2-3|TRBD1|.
TGTGCCAGCAGCTATCGGACAGGGTTATGGGGTACGCAGTATTTT
CASSYRTGLWGTQYF
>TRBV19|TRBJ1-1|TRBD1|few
TGTGCCAGTACCCGGACAGGGGTCGGCACTGAAGCTTTCTTT
CASTRTGVGTEAFF
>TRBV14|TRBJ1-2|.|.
TGTGCCAGCAGCCAAGAGGCAGGGTATAATGGCTACACCTTC
CASSQEAGYNGYTF
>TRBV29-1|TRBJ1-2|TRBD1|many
TGCAGCGCCACACAGGGGGTTGGCTACACCTTC
CSATQGVGYTF
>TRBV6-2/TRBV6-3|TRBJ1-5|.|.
TGTGCCAGCAGTTACTCCAGGCGGGCAGGTCGGGAACAGCCCCAGCATTTT
CASSYSRRAGREQPQHF
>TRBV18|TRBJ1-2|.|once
TGTGCCAGCTCACCGCCCCTGAGTGGAGGGAACTATGGCTACACCTTC
CASSPPLSGGNYGYTF
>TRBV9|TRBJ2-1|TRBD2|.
TGTGCCAGCACGGGGGACTACTACAATGAGCAGTTCTTC
CASTGDYYNEQFF
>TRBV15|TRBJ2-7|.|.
TGTGCCACCAGCAGAGATCAGTATGGAGGGACTTACGAGCAGTACTTC
CATSRDQYGGTYEQYF
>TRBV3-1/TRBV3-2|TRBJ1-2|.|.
TGTGCCAGCACCTTGGACAGTCGGTATGGCTACACCTTC
CASTLDSRYGYTF
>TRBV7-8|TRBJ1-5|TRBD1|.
TGTGCCAGCAGCCTGATGCCGGGACAGGGGGCGGATCAGCCCCAGCATTTT
CASSLMPGQGADQPQHF
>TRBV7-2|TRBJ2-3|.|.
TGTGCCAGCAGCTTAGCAGATCTTCCATTGAGGGATACGCAGTATTTT
CASSLADLPLRDTQYF
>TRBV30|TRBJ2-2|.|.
TGTGCCTGGTCGACAGGAACCGGGGAGCTGTTTTTT
CAWSTGTGELFF
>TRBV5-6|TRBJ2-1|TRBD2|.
TGTGCCAGCAGGGGGACTAGCGGATACCCCTACAATGAGCAGTTCTTC
CASRGTSGYPYNEQFF
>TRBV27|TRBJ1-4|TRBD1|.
TGTGCCAGCAGTTTATGGGACAGCCCTAATGAAAAACTGTTTTTT
CASSLWDSPNEKLFF
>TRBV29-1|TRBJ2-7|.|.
TGCAGCGTTGAAATCACTTCCTACGAGCAGTACTTC
CSVEITSYEQYF
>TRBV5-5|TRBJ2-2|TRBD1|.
TGTGCCAGCAGCTTTCCGGGACAGGGTGGGAACACCGGGGAGCTGTTTTTT
CASSFPGQGGNTGELFF
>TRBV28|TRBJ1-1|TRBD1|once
TGTGCCAGCAGTTTTCAGTCGGGACAGATAAACACTGAAGCTTTCTTT
CASSFQSGQINTEAFF
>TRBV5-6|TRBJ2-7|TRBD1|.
TGTGCCAGCAGCACCGGGACAGGGTACGAGCAGTACTTC
CASSTGTGYEQYF
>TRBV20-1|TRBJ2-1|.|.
TGCAGTGCTAGTCCCTTTGGCCGGCGGCCTACTGACAATGAGCAGTTCTTC
CSASPFGRRPTDNEQFF
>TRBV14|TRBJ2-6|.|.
TGTGCCAGCAGCCAAGATGCGGGTCCCACCGCATACTCTGGGGCCAACGTCCTGACTTTC
CASSQDAGPTAYSGANVLTF
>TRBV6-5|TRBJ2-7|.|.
TGTGCCAGCAGTTCCGGGGAAGGATCTACCTACGAGCAGTACTTC
CASSSGEGSTYEQYF
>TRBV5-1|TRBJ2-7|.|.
TGCGCCAGCAAGCTTGGCATGACAGTCGACGAGCAGTACTTC
CASKLGMTVDEQYF
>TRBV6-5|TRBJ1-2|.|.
TGTGCCAGCTTCTCCTCCTTCTATGGCTACACCTTC
CASFSSFYGYTF
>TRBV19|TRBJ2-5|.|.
TGTGCCAGTAGTCCGGCGAGGGAGCTAGAGACCCAGTACTTC
CASSPARELETQYF
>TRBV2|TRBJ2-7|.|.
TGTGCCAGCAGTGATGGCCTGGGACTGGATAAGGGTGCGCAGTACTTC
CASSDGLGLDKGAQYF
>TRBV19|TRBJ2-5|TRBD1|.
TGTGCCAGTAGTAAGGACAGGGGTAGGGAGACCCAGTACTTC
CASSKDRGRETQYF
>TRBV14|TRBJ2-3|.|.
TGTGCCAGCAGCCAGCTCCAGTTCGGGAATACGCAGTATTTT
CASSQLQFGNTQYF
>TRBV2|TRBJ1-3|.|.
TGTGCCAGCACCGGGTACACCTCTGGAAACACCATATATTTT
CASTGYTSGNTIYF
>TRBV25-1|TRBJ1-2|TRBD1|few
TGTGCCAGCAGTGCGGGACAGGGCTATGGCTACACCTTC
CASSAGQGYGYTF